This T cell receptor (beta chain) was recovered during a study of shared T cell receptors in the human thymus. V shed 4 bases, J shed 1 base, and the junction held 4 bases outside the gene matches. CDR3 length: 15 residues. Looked up from germline, CDR1 is SGHDT and CDR2 is YYEEEE. The repertoire was sequenced with immunoSEQ multiplex PCR; TCRdb's copy has only in-frame clones and lacks some. Of hundreds of thousands of clones detected, 75% to 80% appear once; the ten largest clones hold approximately 0.013%. The sample was also reused in another study, on human thymus T cells. That study reports: Resections from corrective heart surgery provided thymus tissue. Gene usage for V and J segments appeared biased in thymic and blood repertoires. Related work found strong thymic repertoire overlap between unrelated individuals.

The V and J genes are TRBV5-6 and TRBJ1-2, with 10 bases that match TRBD1. Sequenced material: thymocytes. The sequence was collected from a boy younger than two with a congenital heart defect. CDR3 in amino acids: CASSPGTGDNYGYTF. CDR3 bases: TGTGCCAGCAGCCCCGGGACAGGGGATAACTATGGCTACACCTTC.